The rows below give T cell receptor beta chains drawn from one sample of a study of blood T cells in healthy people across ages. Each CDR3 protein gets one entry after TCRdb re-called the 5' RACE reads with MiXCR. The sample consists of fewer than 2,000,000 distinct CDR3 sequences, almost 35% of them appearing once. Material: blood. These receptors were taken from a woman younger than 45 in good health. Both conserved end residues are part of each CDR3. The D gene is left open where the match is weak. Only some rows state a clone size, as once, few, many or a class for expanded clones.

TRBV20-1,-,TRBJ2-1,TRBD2,TGCAGTGCCACTAATTGGCTAGCGGGAGGAAATGAGCAGTTCTTC,CSATNWLAGGNEQFF
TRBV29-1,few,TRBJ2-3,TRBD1,TGCAGCGCAAGAGGACAGGGGGTTTTATCAGATACGCAGTATTTT,CSARGQGVLSDTQYF
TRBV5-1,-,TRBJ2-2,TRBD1,TGCGCCAGCAGTACCGGACAGGGGGCTGTCGGGGAGCTGTTTTTT,CASSTGQGAVGELFF
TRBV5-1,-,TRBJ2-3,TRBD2,TGCGCCAGCAGCCTAAAATCGGGAGGGCCTCCAGATACGCAGTATTTT,CASSLKSGGPPDTQYF
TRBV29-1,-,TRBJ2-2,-,TGCAGCGTTGAAGCAGGTGCAGGCCCCGGGGAGCTGTTTTTT,CSVEAGAGPGELFF
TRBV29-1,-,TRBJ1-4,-,TGCAGCGGGACCGGGGCCGGGCACGAAAAACTGTTTTTT,CSGTGAGHEKLFF
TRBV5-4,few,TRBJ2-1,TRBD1,TGTGCCAGCAGCTCGGGGGACAGGGCCTACTACAATGAGCAGTTCTTC,CASSSGDRAYYNEQFF
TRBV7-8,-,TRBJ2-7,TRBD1,TGTGCCAGCAGCTTAACAGGGGGTCATTACGAGCAGTACTTC,CASSLTGGHYEQYF
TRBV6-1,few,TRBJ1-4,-,TGTGCCAGCAACGGAAAGTCGGTTAATGAAAAACTGTTTTTT,CASNGKSVNEKLFF
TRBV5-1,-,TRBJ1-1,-,TGCGCCAGCAGTGGGGCAGGACCTGAAGCTTTCTTT,CASSGAGPEAFF
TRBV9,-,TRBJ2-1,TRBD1,TGTGCCAGCAGCGTAGTTCCAGGGGGCGCCGGCAATGAGCAGTTCTTC,CASSVVPGGAGNEQFF
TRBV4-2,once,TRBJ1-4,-,TGTGCCAGCAGCCAAGACCCGGCGCAGCCAACTAATGAAAAACTGTTTTTT,CASSQDPAQPTNEKLFF
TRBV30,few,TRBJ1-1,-,TGTGCCTGGAGTCGTGGCACTGAAGCTTTCTTT,CAWSRGTEAFF
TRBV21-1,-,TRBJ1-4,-,TGTGCCAGCACCGAGCCTGGCAGGGGGCGAACCGCTAATGAAAAACTGTTTTTT,CASTEPGRGRTANEKLFF
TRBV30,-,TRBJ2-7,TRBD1,TGTGCCTGGGGACCGGGACAGGGGACCTACGAGCAGTACTTC,CAWGPGQGTYEQYF
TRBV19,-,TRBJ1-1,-,TGTGCCAGTAGGGACAGCAACTACGTGAACACTGAAGCTTTCTTT,CASRDSNYVNTEAFF
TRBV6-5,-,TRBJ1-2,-,TGTGCCAGCACCCCGGGACGGACATATGGCTACACCTTC,CASTPGRTYGYTF
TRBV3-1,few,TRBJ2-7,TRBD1,TGTGCCAACAGCCGCGGGACAGGGGGCAGTCGCGGAGGGTACGAGCAGTACTTC,CANSRGTGGSRGGYEQYF
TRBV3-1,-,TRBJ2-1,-,TGTGCCAGCAGCCCCCTGGGGGGCCTAAGTAATGAGCAGTTCTTC,CASSPLGGLSNEQFF
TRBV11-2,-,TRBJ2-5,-,TGTGCCAGCGGCGGGCGGTTGGAGACCCAGTACTTC,CASGGRLETQYF
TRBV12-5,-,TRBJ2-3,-,TGTGCTAGTGGTTCCCCGAGCGCAGGGCAAGATACGCAGTATTTT,CASGSPSAGQDTQYF
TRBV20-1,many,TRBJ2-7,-,TGCAGTGCTAGTTTATTGAGGCGGACCTACGAGCAGTACTTC,CSASLLRRTYEQYF
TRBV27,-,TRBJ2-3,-,TGTGCCAGCAGACCGGGGAAGGAAGATACGCAGTATTTT,CASRPGKEDTQYF
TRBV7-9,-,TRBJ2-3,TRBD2,TGTGCCAGCAACTTAGGTGGGAGGGACGCAGATACGCAGTATTTT,CASNLGGRDADTQYF
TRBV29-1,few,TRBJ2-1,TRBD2,TGCAGCGTTGAAGGCGCGGGAGGGCCCCACCTCTACAATGAGCAGTTCTTC,CSVEGAGGPHLYNEQFF
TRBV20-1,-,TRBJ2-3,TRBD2,TGCAGTGCTCAAACTAGCGGGGGGGCATCCGATACGCAGTATTTT,CSAQTSGGASDTQYF
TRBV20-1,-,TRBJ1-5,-,TGCAGTGCTAGAGATCCGGGGTATTACCGCCATCAGCCCCAGCATTTT,CSARDPGYYRHQPQHF
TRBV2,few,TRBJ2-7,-,TGTGCCAGCAGTCAAACTGGACTCTACGAGCAGTACTTC,CASSQTGLYEQYF
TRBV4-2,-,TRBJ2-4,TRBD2,TGTGCCAGCAGCCAAGTGGGCGGGAGGCTGCTAGGGGGGCAGTACTTC,CASSQVGGRLLGGQYF
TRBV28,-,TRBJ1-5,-,TGTGCCAGCACCCTCGTGAAGCGGGGGACTAGCAATCAGCCCCAGCATTTT,CASTLVKRGTSNQPQHF
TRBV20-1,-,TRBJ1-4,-,TGCAGTGCCCAGGGCAGGGTGGAGGAAAAACTGTTTTTT,CSAQGRVEEKLFF
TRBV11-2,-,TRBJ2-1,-,TGTGCCAGCAGCTTAGGGGCCGGAGCGGGCTACAATGAGCAGTTCTTC,CASSLGAGAGYNEQFF
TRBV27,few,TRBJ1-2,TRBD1,TGTGCCAGCAGTTTGGGGACAGGGGGAAGAGGTGGCTACACCTTC,CASSLGTGGRGGYTF
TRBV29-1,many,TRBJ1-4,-,TGCAGCGTTGATACTAATGAAAAACTGTTTTTT,CSVDTNEKLFF
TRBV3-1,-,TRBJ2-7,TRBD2,TGTGCCAGCAGCCTGGGCGGGACTAACCCCGAGCAGTACTTC,CASSLGGTNPEQYF
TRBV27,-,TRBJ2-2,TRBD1,TGTGCCAGCAGCCCAGGACAGGGGGCTTGGATCGGGGAGCTGTTTTTT,CASSPGQGAWIGELFF
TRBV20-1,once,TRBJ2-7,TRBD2,TGCAGTGCGGGCCGACTAGCGGGCGAGCAGTACTTC,CSAGRLAGEQYF